The rows below give T cell receptor beta chains drawn from one sample of a study of identical twins. Using its own MiXCR run on the 5' RACE reads, TCRdb lists one record per CDR3 protein. The sample has approximately 630,000 distinct CDR3 sequences, about 7.6% seen once; the top ten hold less than 2%. The same sample was also studied in work on yellow fever vaccine responses in identical twins.

Sequenced input: PBMCs. These receptors came from a woman aged 18-29 years in good health. Both conserved end residues are part of each CDR3. The D gene is left open where the match is weak. The listing skips clone size in some rows; elsewhere it reads once, few, many or a size class.

clone_size	v_call	d_call	cdr3_length	j_call	cdr3_aa	cdr3_nt
many	TRBV5-1	-	13	TRBJ2-1	CASSPRTGGGQFF	TGCGCCAGCAGCCCAAGGACAGGCGGGGGACAGTTCTTC
few	TRBV3-1	-	16	TRBJ1-3	CASSQENRYSGNTIYF	TGTGCCAGCAGCCAAGAGAATAGATACTCTGGAAACACCATATATTTT
-	TRBV20-1	-	14	TRBJ2-1	CSALTGVGYNEQFF	TGCAGTGCTCTAACAGGAGTAGGCTACAATGAGCAGTTCTTC
-	TRBV20-1	-	13	TRBJ2-7	CSARAVTTYEQYF	TGCAGTGCTAGAGCGGTAACAACCTACGAGCAGTACTTC
few	TRBV5-6	TRBD1	15	TRBJ2-7	CASTTGTDNSYEQYF	TGTGCCAGCACCACCGGGACAGACAACTCCTACGAGCAGTACTTC
many	TRBV6-4	-	13	TRBJ2-1	CASSVEEYNEQFF	TGTGCCAGCAGTGTTGAGGAGTACAATGAGCAGTTCTTC
-	TRBV12-5	-	13	TRBJ1-1	CASGTGLGTEAFF	TGTGCTAGTGGTACAGGGTTGGGCACTGAAGCTTTCTTT
-	TRBV12-3/TRBV12-4	TRBD2	18	TRBJ2-2	CASSFWTSGRAGTGELFF	TGTGCCAGCAGTTTCTGGACTAGCGGGAGGGCCGGGACCGGGGAGCTGTTTTTT
-	TRBV28	-	16	TRBJ2-1	CASSLYQGSVGNEQFF	TGTGCCAGCAGTTTATATCAAGGTTCTGTGGGCAATGAGCAGTTCTTC
-	TRBV3-1	-	15	TRBJ2-3	CASSQRLVEVDTQYF	TGTGCCAGCAGCCAACGACTAGTGGAGGTAGATACGCAGTATTTT
many	TRBV2	TRBD1	17	TRBJ2-7	CASILAPGQGYIYEQYF	TGTGCCAGCATCCTTGCTCCGGGACAGGGGTATATCTACGAGCAGTACTTC
few	TRBV11-1	TRBD2	18	TRBJ2-1	CASSLSLAGASSYNEQFF	TGTGCCAGCAGCTTGTCTCTAGCGGGAGCATCCTCCTACAATGAGCAGTTCTTC
many	TRBV5-1	-	15	TRBJ2-3	CASRPDTSSTDTQYF	TGCGCCAGCAGACCGGACACTTCTAGCACAGATACGCAGTATTTT
few	TRBV11-3	TRBD2	22	TRBJ2-3	CASSLGQPSGRAIWTPADTQYF	TGTGCCAGCAGCTTAGGACAACCTAGCGGGAGGGCGATCTGGACCCCCGCAGATACGCAGTATTTT
many	TRBV7-2	TRBD2	17	TRBJ2-1	CASSGRTSGSKNNEQFF	TGTGCCAGCAGCGGAAGGACTAGCGGGAGTAAAAACAATGAGCAGTTCTTC
-	TRBV5-1	-	15	TRBJ1-6	CASSPAGSYNSPLHF	TGCGCCAGCAGCCCGGCGGGGTCCTATAATTCACCCCTCCACTTT
-	TRBV6-5	TRBD2	19	TRBJ2-4	CASSYSTLAGELAKNIQYF	TGTGCCAGCAGTTACTCGACGCTAGCGGGGGAGTTGGCCAAAAACATTCAGTACTTC
many	TRBV7-9	-	14	TRBJ2-7	CASSSGTMNYEQYF	TGTGCCAGCAGCTCCGGGACAATGAACTACGAGCAGTACTTC
many	TRBV5-1	-	15	TRBJ2-5	CASSSITGAQETQYF	TGCGCCAGCAGCTCCATCACGGGGGCACAAGAGACCCAGTACTTC
many	TRBV6-1	TRBD1	13	TRBJ1-1	CASSLGQYTEAFF	TGTGCCAGCAGCCTGGGACAGTACACTGAAGCTTTCTTT
-	TRBV7-9	-	16	TRBJ1-1	CASSLGAGRGNTEAFF	TGTGCCAGCAGCTTAGGGGCAGGGAGAGGGAACACTGAAGCTTTCTTT
-	TRBV7-3	TRBD2	15	TRBJ2-1	CASSLTSGRTDEQFF	TGTGCCAGCAGTTTGACTAGCGGGAGAACGGATGAGCAGTTCTTC
-	TRBV27	TRBD2	16	TRBJ2-5	CASSLSFSGAQETQYF	TGTGCCAGCAGTTTATCTTTTAGCGGGGCTCAAGAGACCCAGTACTTC
few	TRBV7-3	TRBD2	15	TRBJ2-5	CASSPGLASGETQYF	TGTGCCAGCAGCCCGGGACTAGCTTCGGGAGAGACCCAGTACTTC
many	TRBV6-1	TRBD2	17	TRBJ2-1	CASRPPGGAVSYNEQFF	TGTGCCAGCAGACCTCCCGGGGGGGCAGTGTCCTACAATGAGCAGTTCTTC
-	TRBV21-1	-	17	TRBJ2-3	CASSSPWDRGPTDTQYF	TGTGCCAGCAGCAGTCCGTGGGACAGGGGTCCCACAGATACGCAGTATTTT
few	TRBV13	TRBD1	14	TRBJ2-2	CASSSDRDAGELFF	TGTGCCAGCAGCTCGGACAGGGATGCCGGGGAGCTGTTTTTT
many	TRBV12-3/TRBV12-4	-	14	TRBJ2-1	CASSPILSYNEQFF	TGTGCCAGCAGCCCGATCCTGAGTTACAATGAGCAGTTCTTC
many	TRBV27	-	14	TRBJ1-4	CASSPQGFSEKLFF	TGTGCCAGCAGCCCACAGGGATTTTCTGAAAAACTGTTTTTT
many	TRBV15	TRBD1	17	TRBJ2-5	CATSRHPGTGVQETQYF	TGTGCCACCAGCAGACATCCCGGGACAGGGGTCCAAGAGACCCAGTACTTC
many	TRBV20-1	-	13	TRBJ2-2	CSALRLGNGELFF	TGCAGTGCTTTACGACTGGGCAACGGGGAGCTGTTTTTT
few	TRBV28	TRBD2	16	TRBJ2-7	CASSSPGLAGAYEQYF	TGTGCCAGCAGTTCTCCGGGACTAGCGGGAGCCTACGAGCAGTACTTC
few	TRBV6-2/TRBV6-3	-	14	TRBJ2-1	CASSSPTQSNEQFF	TGTGCCAGCAGTTCCCCGACCCAGAGCAATGAGCAGTTCTTC
few	TRBV18	-	14	TRBJ1-6	CASSPVLENSPLHF	TGTGCCAGCTCACCAGTACTAGAGAATTCACCCCTCCACTTT
few	TRBV11-2	TRBD2	16	TRBJ2-5	CASSELTSGGVTAQYF	TGTGCCAGCAGCGAACTGACTAGCGGGGGGGTCACGGCCCAGTACTTC
many	TRBV12-3/TRBV12-4	-	13	TRBJ2-2	CASSLQLTGELFF	TGTGCCAGCAGTTTACAGCTGACCGGGGAGCTGTTTTTT
once	TRBV6-1	-	14	TRBJ2-7	CASPKRDNFYEQYF	TGTGCCAGCCCTAAGCGGGACAATTTTTACGAGCAGTACTTC
-	TRBV29-1	-	15	TRBJ2-1	CSVEVPSQRYNEQFF	TGCAGCGTTGAGGTCCCCAGTCAAAGGTACAATGAGCAGTTCTTC
-	TRBV28	TRBD1	14	TRBJ1-2	CASRTGQTNYGYTF	TGTGCCAGCAGAACGGGACAGACTAACTATGGCTACACCTTC
-	TRBV15	TRBD2	15	TRBJ2-1	CATSRDPAGGNEQFF	TGTGCCACCAGCAGAGATCCGGCGGGGGGCAATGAGCAGTTCTTC
few	TRBV20-1	TRBD2	14	TRBJ2-1	CSARDSGLELEQFF	TGCAGTGCTAGAGATTCGGGACTAGAGCTTGAGCAGTTCTTC
-	TRBV7-2	-	15	TRBJ2-3	CASSPYISGTDTQYF	TGTGCCAGCAGCCCCTATATATCTGGCACAGATACGCAGTATTTT
-	TRBV29-1	-	13	TRBJ2-5	CSVEGSRKETQYF	TGCAGCGTTGAGGGCAGCCGCAAAGAGACCCAGTACTTC
-	TRBV3-1	-	12	TRBJ1-1	CASSTGRTEAFF	TGTGCCAGCAGTACTGGGCGAACTGAAGCTTTCTTT